This TCR beta chain was sequenced during a study of shared clonotypes between healthy human individuals. Germline values: CDR1 MDHEN, CDR2 SYDVKM. The CDR3 is 16 residues long. With 3 bases removed from V and 0 bases from J, the gap between germline ends came to 14 bases. Deep-level assay runs were performed. Method: immunoSEQ multiplex PCR; TCRdb's copy keeps in-frame clones and lacks some. This sample carries roughly 2,000,000 clones, roughly 95% of them seen once, and the ten largest clones take around 1.7%. Selected positively for CCR7 and CD45RO-negative, naive CD8 cells excluded terminally differentiated effector memory CD45RA+ cells.

This clonotype originated in a man in his late teens or twenties in good health. Some clones in this sample may be carry-over from other donors' samples. This chain connects TRBV28 to TRBJ1-2, with D possibly being TRBD1 (5 bases). Sample: naive CD8+ T cells from PBMCs. The CDR3 DNA follows: TGTGCCAGCAGTTTGGGGGGTGGCAGAGCTAACTATGGCTACACCTTC. Protein sequence: CASSLGGGRANYGYTF.